This is a list of T cell receptor beta chains from one sample in a study of breast tumors, draining lymph nodes, adjacent tissues. TCRdb independently ran MiXCR on the multiplex PCR reads; one entry per CDR3 protein. The profile covers 150,000 to 200,000 distinct CDR3 sequences, with roughly a third appearing a single time and 4% to 5.5% taken by the ten largest. Sample: axillary lymph node tissue. Receptors were obtained from a female donor with breast cancer. Some clones in this sample may be carry-over from other donors' samples. Both conserved end residues are part of each CDR3. The D gene is left open where the match is weak. The size field is filled for only some rows; it gives once, few, many or a size class.

NA | TRBJ2-1 | many | TRBV7-3 | TGTGCCAGCAGCGGAGCAAGAGGGAATTACAATGAGCAGTTCTTC | CASSGARGNYNEQFF
NA | TRBJ1-5 | NA | TRBV25-1 | TGTGCCAGCAGTGCTAGAGATCCAAACTCCCCCCAGCATTTT | CASSARDPNSPQHF
NA | TRBJ2-7 | NA | TRBV6-1 | TGTGCCAGCAGTGAAGAGAGCCCGGGGGAACCCTACGAGCAGTACTTC | CASSEESPGEPYEQYF
NA | TRBJ2-1 | many | TRBV20-1 | TGCAGTGCTAGAGTAGAGTGGAATGAGCAGTTCTTC | CSARVEWNEQFF
NA | TRBJ2-6 | NA | TRBV7-8 | TGTGCCACACAAGGACGGAGGGCCAACGTCCTGACTTTC | CATQGRRANVLTF
NA | TRBJ2-6 | NA | TRBV2 | TGTGCCAGCCAAGTCCTGACTTTC | CASQVLTF
NA | TRBJ1-6 | many | TRBV19 | TGTGCCAGTAGTCACTTCCTGGACAGAAGTAATTCACCCCTCCACTTT | CASSHFLDRSNSPLHF
NA | TRBJ2-5 | NA | TRBV6-2/TRBV6-3 | TGTGCCAGCAGTCACTCGACGTTACTAGCCCGGGGGCGGCCGGGGCAAGAGACCCAGTACTTC | CASSHSTLLARGRPGQETQYF
NA | TRBJ2-7 | many | TRBV11-2 | TGTGCCAGCAGCCGATCGGGATACGAGCAGTACTTC | CASSRSGYEQYF
NA | TRBJ2-7 | many | TRBV13 | TGTGCCAGCAGCTTATCGCGCAACTACGAGCAGTACTTC | CASSLSRNYEQYF
NA | TRBJ2-1 | NA | TRBV29-1 | TGCAGCGTTGGGAGGGACAGCACAGATACGCAGTTCTTC | CSVGRDSTDTQFF
TRBD2 | TRBJ2-3 | NA | TRBV20-1 | TGCAGTGCACTATCAGCGGGGGGAACCACAGATACGCAGTATTTT | CSALSAGGTTDTQYF
TRBD2 | TRBJ2-7 | many | TRBV13 | TGTGCCAGCATGCCCACTAGCGGGGCCTACGAGCAGTACTTC | CASMPTSGAYEQYF
NA | TRBJ2-7 | many | TRBV2 | TGTGCCAGCAGTGACCTCCGGGACCCCTCCTACGAGCAGTACTTC | CASSDLRDPSYEQYF
NA | TRBJ1-6 | NA | TRBV2 | TGTGCCAGCAGTGAAGGGGCGAACACAGATAATTCACCCCTCCACTTT | CASSEGANTDNSPLHF
TRBD2 | TRBJ2-1 | many | TRBV4-1 | TGCGCCAGCAGCCAAGCAGCGGGAGTCTCCTACAATGAGCAGTTCTTC | CASSQAAGVSYNEQFF
TRBD1 | TRBJ1-5 | NA | TRBV12-3/TRBV12-4 | TGTGCCAGCAGTGTAATGACAGGGGGCGGTCAGCCCCAGCATTTT | CASSVMTGGGQPQHF
TRBD1 | TRBJ2-7 | many | TRBV19 | TGTGCCAGTAGTACGGACAGGGGGCTTGAGCAGTACTTC | CASSTDRGLEQYF
NA | TRBJ2-4 | many | TRBV24-1 | TGTGCCACCAGCCTCGGACTTGGGGACATTCAGTACTTC | CATSLGLGDIQYF
NA | TRBJ1-4 | NA | TRBV5-5 | NA | CASRGQGIDEQFFGPGTRKLVF
TRBD1 | TRBJ1-1 | NA | TRBV24-1 | TGTGCCACCAGTGGAGGGACAGGGGAGGGCACTGAAGCTTTCTTT | CATSGGTGEGTEAFF
NA | TRBJ2-5 | many | TRBV29-1 | TGCAGCGTTGAAGATCGTGGTAGCGAGAAAGAGACCCAGTACTTC | CSVEDRGSEKETQYF
TRBD2 | TRBJ2-3 | NA | TRBV7-2 | TGTGCCAGCAGCTTACCCGGACTAGCGGGAGAGGCAGATACGCAGTATTTT | CASSLPGLAGEADTQYF
NA | TRBJ1-3 | NA | TRBV20-1 | TGCAGTGCTAGTGTGCAGCTAGGAACCGCAAACACCATATATTTT | CSASVQLGTANTIYF
TRBD1 | TRBJ2-7 | once | TRBV6-6 | TGTGCCAGCAGCGAGTCGACAGGGACCTACGAGCAGTACTTC | CASSESTGTYEQYF
NA | TRBJ2-6 | many | TRBV29-1 | TGCAGCGTTGACAGGTCTGGGGCCAACGTCCTGACTTTC | CSVDRSGANVLTF
NA | TRBJ1-3 | NA | TRBV5-4 | TGTGCCAGCAGCTTAGTCGGCGGAGTAGTGGACACCCTATATTTT | CASSLVGGVVDTLYF
NA | TRBJ2-7 | few | TRBV6-5 | TGTGCCAGCAGTCCTCGGGTTAGCGGTCGCTCCTACGAGCAGTACTTC | CASSPRVSGRSYEQYF
NA | TRBJ1-2 | many | TRBV25-1 | TGTGCCAGCAGTGAACAGGACATCGGGGGCAGAAACTATGGCTACACCTTC | CASSEQDIGGRNYGYTF
TRBD2 | TRBJ2-1 | many | TRBV4-1 | TGCGCCAGCAGCCAAGAGGGGACTAGAGAAGCCCATGAGCAGTTCTTC | CASSQEGTREAHEQFF
NA | TRBJ2-1 | many | TRBV11-3 | TGTGCCAGCCTAGGGAACGAGGATGAGCAGTTCTTC | CASLGNEDEQFF
NA | TRBJ2-3 | NA | TRBV9 | NA | CASSVGGGTKDTPYF
NA | TRBJ1-5 | many | TRBV12-3/TRBV12-4 | TGTGCCAGCAGTGTACAGGGCCAGCCCCAGCATTTT | CASSVQGQPQHF
TRBD1 | TRBJ1-4 | many | TRBV5-1 | TGCGCCAGCAGCTGGCAGGGGGCAGGCAGCGAAAAACTGTTTTTT | CASSWQGAGSEKLFF
TRBD1 | TRBJ2-7 | many | TRBV11-3 | TGTGCCAGCAGCGACGGGACAGGGGGCATCTACGAGCAGTACTTC | CASSDGTGGIYEQYF
NA | TRBJ1-3 | few | TRBV30 | TGTGCCTGGAGTGTTGGAAACACCGTATATTTT | CAWSVGNTVYF
NA | TRBJ2-7 | NA | TRBV20-1 | TGCAGTGCTAGAGATGGCTACCCGGAGAACTACGAGCAGTACTTC | CSARDGYPENYEQYF
NA | TRBJ2-5 | many | TRBV20-1 | TGCAGTGCTAGAGAGGACAGAGCGTACCAAGAGACCCAGTACTTC | CSAREDRAYQETQYF
TRBD1 | TRBJ1-2 | many | TRBV27 | TGTGCCAGCAGCTACAGGGGCAACTATGGCTACACCTTC | CASSYRGNYGYTF
NA | TRBJ2-2 | many | TRBV19 | TGTGCCAGTAGTATCCGACAGCTGCCCGGGGAGCTGTTTTTT | CASSIRQLPGELFF
TRBD2 | TRBJ2-5 | NA | TRBV25-1 | TGTGCCAGCAGTGAGGTGTGGGGACTAGCGGGGGGGGAGACCCAGTACTTC | CASSEVWGLAGGETQYF
NA | TRBJ1-2 | many | TRBV24-1 | TGTGCCACCAGTGGGCCCTTCTCAGACAGCAACTATGGCTACACCTTC | CATSGPFSDSNYGYTF
NA | TRBJ1-4 | many | TRBV14 | TGTGCCAGCAGCCAAGGGCAGGGGTTATGGGAAAAACTGTTTTTT | CASSQGQGLWEKLFF
TRBD1 | TRBJ1-6 | many | TRBV6-5 | TGTGCCAGCAGCCCCGACAGGGGGTACGCACCCCTCCACTTT | CASSPDRGYAPLHF
TRBD1 | TRBJ1-1 | NA | TRBV7-9 | TGTGCCAGCAGCCGAGACAGGGGGAGGACTGAAGCTTTCTTT | CASSRDRGRTEAFF
NA | TRBJ2-5 | many | TRBV5-1 | TGCGCCAGCAGCTTGGCCGGGGCCGGAGGAGAGACCCAGTACTTC | CASSLAGAGGETQYF
TRBD2 | TRBJ2-1 | many | TRBV7-6 | TGTGCCAGCAGCCTCACGCGGGAGGCCTACAATGAGCAGTTCTTC | CASSLTREAYNEQFF
TRBD1 | TRBJ1-3 | many | TRBV12-3/TRBV12-4 | TGTGCCACCATCCGGGACAGGGCTCGCAACACCATATATTTT | CATIRDRARNTIYF
NA | TRBJ1-2 | few | TRBV20-1 | TGCAGTGCCACAGCGGAACCATATGGCTCCACCTTC | CSATAEPYGSTF
NA | TRBJ1-5 | many | TRBV6-6 | TGTGCCAGCGTTTACGGGAGAGGGGTTTTTCAGCCCCAGCATTTT | CASVYGRGVFQPQHF
NA | TRBJ1-6 | many | TRBV6-2/TRBV6-3 | TGTGCCAGCGCTCCGAGCGCACAGAGCCACCTGACCCCTCAGTCACCCCTCCACTTT | CASAPSAQSHLTPQSPLHF
TRBD1 | TRBJ1-2 | many | TRBV14 | TGTGCCAGCAGCCAACAGGACAGGGGTGTTAGGGGCTACACCTTC | CASSQQDRGVRGYTF